This T cell receptor (beta chain) came from a study of Ad26.COV2.S vaccination and SARS-CoV-2 variants. About the research overall: Trial arm assignment for the donor was COV1001 Ad26.COV2.S.

Treatment: 19 received Ad26.COV2.S at low or high dose, single or two shots; 5 received placebo; per-sample allocation not given. Material that was analyzed had been drawn on day 63 after the first vaccine or placebo injection. Trimming pared 5 bases from V and 2 bases from J, leaving 10 bases between. This CDR3 region has 14 residues. CDR1 and CDR2 (germline): SGHRS, YFSETQ. This clone was counted a few times. Libraries were prepared by immunoSEQ multiplex PCR; TCRdb keeps only in-frame clonotypes and omits some of them. Of 400,000 to 500,000 clones in the sample, 89% were seen once. The source was peripheral blood, collected in a trial of Ad26.COV2.S vaccine versus placebo. The clonotype comes from a person between 18 and 65 years old who received the Ad26.COV2.S COVID-19 vaccine or a placebo. J is TRBJ2-2 and V is TRBV5-1, with D maybe TRBD2 (5 bases). The DNA of the CDR3 is TGCGCCAGCAGGGCAGGACTTAACACCGGGGAGCTGTTTTTT. Residues: CASRAGLNTGELFF. Complete variable domain (other parts from reference TRBV5-1 and TRBJ2-2): KAGVTQTPRYLIKTRGQQVTLSCSPISGHRSVSWYQQTPGQGLQFLFEYFSETQRNKGNFPGRFSGRQFSNSRSEMNVSTLELGDSALYLCASRAGLNTGELFFGEGSRLTVL.